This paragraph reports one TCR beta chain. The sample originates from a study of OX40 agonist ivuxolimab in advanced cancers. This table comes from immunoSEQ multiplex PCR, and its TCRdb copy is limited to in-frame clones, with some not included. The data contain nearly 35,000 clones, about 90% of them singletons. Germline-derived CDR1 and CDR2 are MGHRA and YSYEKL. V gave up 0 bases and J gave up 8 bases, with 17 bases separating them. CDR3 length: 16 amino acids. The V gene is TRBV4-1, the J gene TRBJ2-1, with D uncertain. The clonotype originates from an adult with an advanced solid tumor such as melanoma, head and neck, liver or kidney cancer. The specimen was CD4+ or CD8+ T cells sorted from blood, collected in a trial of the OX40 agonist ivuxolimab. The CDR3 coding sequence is TGCGCCAGCAGCCAAGATATAGGACGCCCGGGTTATGAGCAGTTCTTC. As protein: CASSQDIGRPGYEQFF.